These 27 T cell receptor beta chains were all obtained from the same sample, sequenced in a study of T-cell memory formation after mild COVID-19. TCRdb reprocessed the 5' RACE reads via MiXCR and lists one record per CDR3 protein. The sample has around 200,000 distinct CDR3 sequences, about 21% seen once; the top ten hold 20% to 25%. The sequencing input was PBMCs or a T cell subset sorted from them (not recorded which). The receptors were sampled from an adult woman who had mild COVID-19 (a few samples of this study predate the infection). Cell type and time point are not known.

A few counts support this clonotype. The V call is TRBV5-6, the J call TRBJ2-5; possible D gene TRBD2, 6 bases. The CDR3 contains 15 residues. From germline, CDR1 is SGHDT and CDR2 YYEEEE. Trimming cost V 1 base and J 5 bases, with 15 bases left between them. CDR3 sequence (DNA): TGTGCCAGCAGCTTGAGGAGGGTTCGCGTGGAGACCCAGTACTTC. As protein: CASSLRRVRVETQYF.

This clonotype turned up a few times. V usage is TRBV29-1 and J usage is TRBJ2-7; tentatively, D is TRBD1 (6 bases). The V gene's germline CDR1 is SQVTM and CDR2 ANQGSEA. V gave up 6 bases and J gave up 2 bases, with 11 bases separating them. The CDR3 has 12 residues. In DNA form, the CDR3 reads TGCAGCGTCCAGGGGACAACCTACGAGCAGTACTTC. Its translation: CSVQGTTYEQYF.

The rearrangement uses TRBV9 and TRBJ1-1, with D maybe TRBD1 (6 bases). The CDR3 extends over 14 amino acids. V was pared by 6 bases and J by 4 bases, with 16 bases between. Germline V CDR1 and CDR2: SGDLS, YYNGEE. CDR3 DNA sequence: TGTGCCAGCACTGAGGGGGAGGGAGTCACTGAAGCTTTCTTT. It encodes CASTEGEGVTEAFF.

The gene calls are TRBV12-3 or TRBV12-4 and TRBJ2-3; D is possibly TRBD1 or TRBD2 (5 bases each). The CDR3 length is 11 residues. The germline V and J ends were trimmed by 5 bases and 6 bases, with 6 bases remaining between them. CDR3 coding DNA: TGTGCCAGCAGTGAGGGGGATACGCAGTATTTT. Amino acids: CASSEGDTQYF.

Only a few counts were recorded for this clonotype. The chain joins TRBV6-5 to TRBJ2-2, with D maybe TRBD1 (5 bases). Germline loops: CDR1 MNHEY, CDR2 SVGAGI. CDR3 length: 17 residues. V shed 0 bases and J shed 2 bases, with 13 bases lying between them. The CDR3 DNA follows: TGTGCCAGCAGTTACTCAGGGGAATGGGCCAACACCGGGGAGCTGTTTTTT. The encoded protein is CASSYSGEWANTGELFF.

The chain links TRBV28 to TRBJ2-1; D call uncertain. Germline loops: CDR1 MDHEN, CDR2 SYDVKM. Trimming pared 0 bases from V and 12 bases from J, leaving 15 bases between. The CDR3 has 14 residues. The CDR3 loop reads CASSLWTTPTGQFF. The DNA for the CDR3 is TGTGCCAGCAGTTTATGGACCACCCCGACTGGGCAGTTCTTC.

This clonotype was detected a few times. The V gene is TRBV2, the J gene TRBJ2-1; TRBD1 might be the D (5 bases). Germline V CDR1 and CDR2: SNHLY, FYNNEI. This CDR3 is 15 amino acids long. V was clipped by 1 base and J by 3 bases, with 10 bases between them. CDR3 DNA sequence: TGTGCCAGCAGTGAAGAAGGGGATTTCTACAATGAGCAGTTCTTC. This sequence encodes CASSEEGDFYNEQFF.

The chain combines TRBV4-1 with TRBJ1-1; a weak D match, TRBD1 (6 bases). V dropped 6 bases and J dropped 2 bases, with 19 bases sitting between them. There are 16 residues in the CDR3. The V gene's germline CDR1 is MGHRA and CDR2 YSYEKL. The CDR3 loop is CASSETAAGVNTEAFF. CDR3 nucleotide sequence: TGCGCCAGCAGTGAGACGGCGGCAGGGGTTAACACTGAAGCTTTCTTT.

The chain employs TRBV12-3 or TRBV12-4 and TRBJ2-1; the D is unclear. The CDR3 is 13 amino acids. The ends were cut back, 4 bases at V and 6 bases at J, with 10 bases in the middle. The CDR3 region has the DNA TGTGCCAGCAGTTCGGGTTCAGGCAATGAGCAGTTCTTC. The encoded protein is CASSSGSGNEQFF.

CDR3 sequence (DNA): TGTGCCAGCAGCCTTAACGGGGGATTCAACGAGCAGTACTTC. It codes for CASSLNGGFNEQYF. The chain employs TRBV6-1 and TRBJ2-7; TRBD2 might be the D (6 bases). V lost 6 bases and J lost 5, with 17 bases in between. Per the germline V gene, CDR1 is MNHNS and CDR2 is SASEGT. This CDR3 has 14 residues.

This clonotype was counted a few times. V gene TRBV7-9 combines with J gene TRBJ1-2; D not resolved. The CDR3 covers 11 residues. The V gene's germline CDR1 is SEHNR and CDR2 FQNEAQ (reference sequence). Trimming stripped 5 bases from V and 10 bases from J, with 11 bases between. This chain's CDR3 is CASSLGLTYTF. The CDR3 DNA follows: TGTGCCAGCAGCCTCGGCTTGACCTACACCTTC. The full variable domain, with the rest looked up from reference TRBV7-9 and TRBJ1-2, is DTGVSQNPRHKITKRGQNVTFRCDPISEHNRLYWYRQTLGQGPEFLTYFQNEAQLEKSRLLSDRFSAERPKGSFSTLEIQRTEQGDSAMYLCASSLGLTYTFGSGTRLTVV.

The chain links TRBV5-4 to TRBJ1-5, with D possibly being TRBD1 (6 bases). Trimming removed 0 bases at V and 4 bases at J, with 11 bases between. This CDR3 comprises 15 residues. Looked up from germline, CDR1 is SGHNT and CDR2 is YYREEE (reference sequence). Here the CDR3 DNA reads TGTGCCAGCAGCTTGGCCAGGGGACGGAATCAGCCCCAGCATTTT. It codes for CASSLARGRNQPQHF.

The V call is TRBV30, the J call TRBJ2-7, with D possibly being TRBD1 (6 bases). V was pared by 3 bases and J by 0 bases, with 15 bases between. Germline V gene sequence: CDR1 GTSNPN, CDR2 SVGIG (reference sequence). The CDR3 length is 15 residues. Written as DNA, the CDR3 is TGTGCCTGGAGGGGCGGCAGGGGAATCTCCTACGAGCAGTACTTC. This sequence encodes CAWRGGRGISYEQYF.

The rearrangement joins TRBV10-3 to TRBJ2-7, with 9 bases fitting TRBD2. V lost 0 bases, J lost 6 bases, and 6 bases stayed unmatched. Germline V gene lookup returns CDR1 ENHRY and CDR2 SYGVKD. CDR3 length: 15 amino acids. The DNA of the CDR3 is TGTGCCATCAGTGAGTCGACTTTAGCGGGAGTCGAGCAGTACTTC. Its translation is CAISESTLAGVEQYF.

A few counts support this clonotype. The V and J genes are TRBV7-9 and TRBJ2-5; D unresolved. Trimming pared 5 bases from V and 0 bases from J, leaving 10 bases between. The CDR3 is 14 amino acids. Germline assignment: CDR1 SEHNR and CDR2 FQNEAQ (reference sequence). Here the CDR3 reads CASSDARYQETQYF. For the CDR3, the DNA is TGTGCCAGCAGCGACGCGAGATACCAAGAGACCCAGTACTTC. Variable domain in full (rest from reference TRBV7-9 and TRBJ2-5): DTGVSQNPRHKITKRGQNVTFRCDPISEHNRLYWYRQTLGQGPEFLTYFQNEAQLEKSRLLSDRFSAERPKGSFSTLEIQRTEQGDSAMYLCASSDARYQETQYFGPGTRLLVL.

This clonotype was counted between two and nine times. This chain links TRBV7-9 with TRBJ1-1, with 7 bases that match TRBD1. The CDR3 contains 13 residues. Germline CDR1 SEHNR, CDR2 FQNEAQ (reference sequence). Trimming took 5 bases from V and 6 from J; bases not matched to a gene: 6. The chain's CDR3 is CASSRGQDPEAFF. The CDR3 coding sequence is TGTGCCAGCAGCCGAGGACAGGATCCTGAAGCTTTCTTT. The entire variable domain, with the rest obtained from reference TRBV7-9 and TRBJ1-1, is as follows: DTGVSQNPRHKITKRGQNVTFRCDPISEHNRLYWYRQTLGQGPEFLTYFQNEAQLEKSRLLSDRFSAERPKGSFSTLEIQRTEQGDSAMYLCASSRGQDPEAFFGQGTRLTVV.

This clonotype has more than one count but fewer than ten. The gene calls are TRBV7-6 and TRBJ2-1; 11 bases fit TRBD2. The CDR3 is made up of 15 amino acids. Unmatched junction bases numbered 4, after V lost 5 bases and J lost 4 bases. Looked up from germline, CDR1 is SGHVS and CDR2 is FNYEAQ. This CDR3 is CASSTGTSGYNEQFF. Written as DNA, the CDR3 is TGTGCCAGCAGCACCGGGACTAGCGGATACAATGAGCAGTTCTTC.

V and J are TRBV7-6 and TRBJ2-5, with 7 bases identical to TRBD1. Losses at the gene ends were 4 bases for V and 2 bases for J; bases not matched to a gene: 10. Germline V gives CDR1 SGHVS, CDR2 FNYEAQ. The CDR3 spans 16 residues. CDR3 loop: CASSSEDRWAQETQYF. CDR3 sequence (DNA): TGTGCCAGCAGCTCAGAGGACAGGTGGGCGCAAGAGACCCAGTACTTC.

This clonotype was found a few times. The rearrangement links TRBV9 to TRBJ1-1, with a possible D match to TRBD1 (5 bases). Trimming shortened V by 0 bases and J by 6 bases, and 12 bases separated the two germline ends. The CDR3 spans 14 residues. CDR1 and CDR2 (germline): SGDLS, YYNGEE. CDR3 nucleotide sequence: TGTGCCAGCAGCGTAGCCTCAGGGTTCGCTGAAGCTTTCTTT. Translation: CASSVASGFAEAFF.

This clonotype was picked up a small number of times. V usage is TRBV7-2 and J usage is TRBJ2-5; 8 nucleotides match TRBD2. Per the germline V gene, CDR1 is SGHTA and CDR2 is FQGNSA. The ends lost 1 base at V and 4 bases at J; junction bases unmatched: 11. CDR3 size: 17 residues. The CDR3 protein is CASSLEAGGEFRETQYF. DNA of the CDR3: TGTGCCAGCAGCTTAGAGGCGGGGGGCGAATTCAGAGAGACCCAGTACTTC.

The gene calls are TRBV27 and TRBJ2-3; unclear D gene. Germline loops: CDR1 MNHEY, CDR2 SMNVEV (reference sequence). The CDR3 has 16 residues. V was trimmed by 7 bases and J by 3 bases, leaving 20 bases between them. In DNA form, the CDR3 reads TGTGCCAGCACCCCCGAGCTGGGCGCGAGGACAGATACGCAGTATTTT. This translates into CASTPELGARTDTQYF.

This clonotype was detected a few times. The chain recombines TRBV7-6 with TRBJ1-1, with TRBD1 as a possible D gene (5 bases). The CDR3 covers 14 residues. V gave up 4 bases and J gave up 1 base, with 10 bases separating them. The germline V gene has CDR1 SGHVS and CDR2 FNYEAQ. In nucleotides, the CDR3 is TGTGCCAGCAGCTCCCCCACAGGGAACACTGAAGCTTTCTTT. Translating it yields CASSSPTGNTEAFF. Full variable domain (missing parts from reference TRBV7-6 and TRBJ1-1): GAGVSQSPRYKVTKRGQDVALRCDPISGHVSLYWYRQALGQGPEFLTYFNYEAQQDKSGLPNDRFSAERPEGSISTLTIQRTEQRDSAMYRCASSSPTGNTEAFFGQGTRLTVV.

This clonotype appeared a few times. V is TRBV7-9 and J is TRBJ2-7; perhaps TRBD2 as D (8 bases). Germline CDR1 SEHNR, CDR2 FQNEAQ (reference sequence). V was shortened by 4 bases and J by 4 bases, with 20 bases between the two germline ends. The CDR3 is 16 residues long. The CDR3 loop reads CASSSSGGTVGYEQYF. The DNA of the CDR3 is TGTGCCAGCAGCTCCTCGGGGGGGACAGTCGGGTACGAGCAGTACTTC. Based on the CDR3 plus reference TRBV7-9 and TRBJ2-7, the full variable domain is DTGVSQNPRHKITKRGQNVTFRCDPISEHNRLYWYRQTLGQGPEFLTYFQNEAQLEKSRLLSDRFSAERPKGSFSTLEIQRTEQGDSAMYLCASSSSGGTVGYEQYFGPGTRLTVT.

This clonotype was picked up a small number of times. V usage is TRBV9 and J usage is TRBJ2-5, with 12 bases that match TRBD2. CDR1 is SGDLS, CDR2 YYNGEE, per germline. This CDR3 has 17 amino acids. Unmatched junction bases numbered 10, after V lost 5 bases and J lost 2 bases. The DNA of the CDR3 is TGTGCCAGCAGTGAGGGGGAGGGACTAGCGGGTCAAGAGACCCAGTACTTC. Translation: CASSEGEGLAGQETQYF.

This clonotype was detected only a few times. This chain joins TRBV6-2 or TRBV6-3 and TRBJ2-1, with D tentatively TRBD1 or TRBD2 (5 bases each). The CDR3 has 12 amino acids. CDR1 is MNHEY, CDR2 SVGEGT, per germline. Between the trimmed V and J ends, which lost 11 bases and 8 bases, there was a span of 16 bases. DNA of the CDR3: TGTGCCCGGGGCGTGGGGAGTCATGAGCAGTTCTTC. This encodes CARGVGSHEQFF.

A few counts support this clonotype. The chain combines TRBV7-9 with TRBJ1-5; 10 nucleotides match TRBD1. The ends lost 4 bases at V and 4 bases at J; junction bases unmatched: 7. The CDR3 runs 16 residues. Per the germline V gene, CDR1 is SEHNR and CDR2 is FQNEAQ (reference sequence). The CDR3, as DNA: TGTGCCAGCAGCTCTTCAGGACAGGGGGGGAATCAGCCCCAGCATTTT. Translating it yields CASSSSGQGGNQPQHF. Drawing the rest from reference TRBV7-9 and TRBJ1-5, the complete variable domain is DTGVSQNPRHKITKRGQNVTFRCDPISEHNRLYWYRQTLGQGPEFLTYFQNEAQLEKSRLLSDRFSAERPKGSFSTLEIQRTEQGDSAMYLCASSSSGQGGNQPQHFGDGTRLSIL.

This chain links TRBV6-5 with TRBJ2-2; 9 nucleotides agree with TRBD1. After removal of 5 bases from V and 5 bases from J, the junction contained 9 bases not matched to a gene. The CDR3 spans 16 residues. Germline-derived CDR1 and CDR2 are MNHEY and SVGAGI. The CDR3 DNA reads as TGTGCCAGCAGTCCCGGGACAGGGATTGTAACCGGGGAGCTGTTTTTT. It specifies CASSPGTGIVTGELFF.